The rows below give T cell receptor beta chains drawn from one sample of a study of radiotherapy plus CTLA-4 blockade in lung cancer. Sequencing used immunoSEQ multiplex PCR; TCRdb keeps in-frame clones, though not all of them. The sample yields under 65,000 clones, about 80% seen once. Here the sequenced sample was peripheral blood, taken from a patient treated with radiotherapy plus ipilimumab. Source of these receptors: a human donor with non-small cell lung cancer whose response to radiotherapy plus ipilimumab could not be evaluated. CDR3s include the opening cysteine and the closing phenylalanine or tryptophan. Each record gives: V gene, D gene, clone size, J gene, CDR3 DNA, CDR3 protein. D genes are given only for firm matches. Size is omitted from some rows. Given values are once, few, many or a class for expanded clones.

V gene: TRBV27; D gene: TRBD2; clone size: -; J gene: TRBJ2-7; CDR3 DNA: TGTGCCAGCAGTCCGAGCGGGAGCTACGAGCAGTACTTC; CDR3 protein: CASSPSGSYEQYF
V gene: TRBV11-2; D gene: TRBD1; clone size: few; J gene: TRBJ2-7; CDR3 DNA: TGTGCCAGCAGCTCCCGCGAGCATACAGGGGGCGGGTACGAGCAGTACTTC; CDR3 protein: CASSSREHTGGGYEQYF
V gene: TRBV7-2; D gene: -; clone size: once; J gene: TRBJ2-1; CDR3 DNA: TGTGCCAGCAGCTTGTATTCCTACAATGAGCAGTTCTTC; CDR3 protein: CASSLYSYNEQFF
V gene: TRBV10-3; D gene: TRBD2; clone size: -; J gene: TRBJ2-3; CDR3 DNA: TGTGCCACCAGACTAGCGGGGACCACAGATACGCAGTATTTT; CDR3 protein: CATRLAGTTDTQYF
V gene: TRBV6-5; D gene: TRBD1; clone size: -; J gene: TRBJ1-4; CDR3 DNA: TGTGCCAGCAGTCTACAGGGGGGGGGTAATGAAAAACTGTTTTTT; CDR3 protein: CASSLQGGGNEKLFF
V gene: TRBV5-1; D gene: -; clone size: -; J gene: TRBJ1-5; CDR3 DNA: TGCGCCAGCAGCCCCGGGGTGGCTGATAGCAATCAGCCCCAGCATTTT; CDR3 protein: CASSPGVADSNQPQHF
V gene: TRBV14; D gene: -; clone size: -; J gene: TRBJ2-7; CDR3 DNA: TGTGCCAGCAGCCAAGACGGTAGGGGGACCTACGAGCAGTACTTC; CDR3 protein: CASSQDGRGTYEQYF
V gene: TRBV2; D gene: -; clone size: -; J gene: TRBJ1-5; CDR3 DNA: TGTGCCAGCGAGCCCTCCGGGATACGCAATCAGCCCCAGCATTTT; CDR3 protein: CASEPSGIRNQPQHF
V gene: TRBV15; D gene: -; clone size: -; J gene: TRBJ1-1; CDR3 DNA: TGTGCCACCAGCGCCCACAGTTTGAACACTGAAGCTTTCTTT; CDR3 protein: CATSAHSLNTEAFF
V gene: TRBV10-2; D gene: -; clone size: -; J gene: TRBJ2-7; CDR3 DNA: TGCGCCAGCAGTGAGTCCCAGACTTACCAGATGGGTTACGAGCAGTACTTC; CDR3 protein: CASSESQTYQMGYEQYF
V gene: TRBV7-2; D gene: -; clone size: -; J gene: TRBJ1-1; CDR3 DNA: TGTGCCAGTTCAGGGGTCACCACTGAAGCTTTCTTT; CDR3 protein: CASSGVTTEAFF
V gene: TRBV9; D gene: -; clone size: -; J gene: TRBJ1-5; CDR3 DNA: TGTGCCAGCAGCGCCCGCTCCCCCAGGTGCAATCAGCCCCAGCATTTT; CDR3 protein: CASSARSPRCNQPQHF